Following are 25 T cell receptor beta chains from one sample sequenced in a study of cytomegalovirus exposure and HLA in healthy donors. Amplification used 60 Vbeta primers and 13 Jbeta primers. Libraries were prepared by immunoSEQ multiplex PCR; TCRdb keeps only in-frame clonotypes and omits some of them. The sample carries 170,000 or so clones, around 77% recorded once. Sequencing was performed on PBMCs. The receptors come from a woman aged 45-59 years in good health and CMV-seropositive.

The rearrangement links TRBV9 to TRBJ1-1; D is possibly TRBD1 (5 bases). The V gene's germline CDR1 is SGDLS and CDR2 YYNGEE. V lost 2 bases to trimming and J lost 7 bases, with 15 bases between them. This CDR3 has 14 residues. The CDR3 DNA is TGTGCCAGCAGCGTGGGGGGAGAAGGAGATGAAGCTTTCTTT. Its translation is CASSVGGEGDEAFF.

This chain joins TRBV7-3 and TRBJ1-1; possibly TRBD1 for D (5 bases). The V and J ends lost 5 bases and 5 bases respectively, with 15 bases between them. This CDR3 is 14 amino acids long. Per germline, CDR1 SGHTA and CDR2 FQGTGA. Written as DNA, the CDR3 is TGTGCCAGCAGCCCTGCCGGGGGAAATACTGAAGCTTTCTTT. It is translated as CASSPAGGNTEAFF. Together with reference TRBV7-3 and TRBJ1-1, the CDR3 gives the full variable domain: GAGVSQTPSNKVTEKGKYVELRCDPISGHTALYWYRQSLGQGPEFLIYFQGTGAADDSGLPNDRFFAVRPEGSVSTLKIQRTERGDSAVYLCASSPAGGNTEAFFGQGTRLTVV.

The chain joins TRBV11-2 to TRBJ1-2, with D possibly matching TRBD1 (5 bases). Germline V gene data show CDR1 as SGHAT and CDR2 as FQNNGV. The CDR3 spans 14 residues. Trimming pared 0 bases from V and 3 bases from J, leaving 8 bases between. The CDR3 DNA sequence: TGTGCCAGCAGCTTAGACCGGGGGTACTATGGCTACACCTTC. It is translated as CASSLDRGYYGYTF.

This CDR3 reads CASRGGGFHNSPLHF. The CDR3 nucleotides are TGTGCCAGTAGGGGCGGGGGTTTTCATAATTCACCCCTCCACTTT. The genes are TRBV28 and TRBJ1-6; a weak D match, TRBD1 (5 bases). The V and J ends lost 9 bases and 5 bases respectively, with 17 bases between them. This CDR3 region has 15 residues. Germline CDR1 reads MDHEN; CDR2 reads SYDVKM.

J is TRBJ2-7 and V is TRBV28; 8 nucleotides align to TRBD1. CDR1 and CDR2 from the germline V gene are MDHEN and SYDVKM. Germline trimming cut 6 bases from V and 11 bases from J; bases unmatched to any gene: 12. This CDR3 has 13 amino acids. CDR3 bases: TGTGCCAGCAGGCCCGCCGGGGCAGGGGGCAAGTACTTC. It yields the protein CASRPAGAGGKYF.

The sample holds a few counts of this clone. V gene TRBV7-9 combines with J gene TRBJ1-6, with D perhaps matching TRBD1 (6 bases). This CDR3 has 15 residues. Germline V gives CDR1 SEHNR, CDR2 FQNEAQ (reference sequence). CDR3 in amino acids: CSTEEGSRGRSPLHF. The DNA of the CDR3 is TGTTCCACCGAGGAAGGATCCAGGGGACGGTCACCCCTCCACTTT.

CDR3 residues: CASSQPRTGVTYEQYF. The CDR3 region has the DNA TGTGCCAGCAGCCAGCCTAGGACAGGGGTCACCTACGAGCAGTACTTC. This chain connects TRBV14 to TRBJ2-7; 9 bases line up with TRBD1. This CDR3 has 16 amino acids. Germline-derived CDR1 and CDR2 are SGHDN and FVKESK. Trimming took 3 bases from V and 2 from J; bases not matched to a gene: 8.

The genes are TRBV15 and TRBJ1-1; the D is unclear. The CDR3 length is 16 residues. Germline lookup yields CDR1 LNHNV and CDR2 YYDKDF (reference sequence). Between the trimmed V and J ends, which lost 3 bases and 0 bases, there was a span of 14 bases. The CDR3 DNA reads TGTGCCACCAGCAGTCCCGAGGAGGCCCTGAACACTGAAGCTTTCTTT. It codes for CATSSPEEALNTEAFF.

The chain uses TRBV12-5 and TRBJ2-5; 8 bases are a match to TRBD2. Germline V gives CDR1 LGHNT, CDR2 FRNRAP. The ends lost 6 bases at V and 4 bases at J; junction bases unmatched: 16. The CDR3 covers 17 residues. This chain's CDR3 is CASGPGAGGWGGETQYF. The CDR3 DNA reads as TGTGCTAGTGGACCGGGTGCGGGGGGTTGGGGAGGAGAGACCCAGTACTTC.

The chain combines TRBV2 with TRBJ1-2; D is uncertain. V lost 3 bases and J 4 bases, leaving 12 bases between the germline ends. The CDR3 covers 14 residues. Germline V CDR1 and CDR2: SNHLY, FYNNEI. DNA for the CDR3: TGTGCCAGCAGTGAGGGCCCGGATCCCTATGGCTACACCTTC. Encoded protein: CASSEGPDPYGYTF.

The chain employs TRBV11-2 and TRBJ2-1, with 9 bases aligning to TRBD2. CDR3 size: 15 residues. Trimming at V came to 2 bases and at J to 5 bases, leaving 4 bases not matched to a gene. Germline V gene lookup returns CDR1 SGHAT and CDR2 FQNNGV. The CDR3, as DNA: TGTGCCAGCAGCTTAACTAGCGGGCGTGACAATGAGCAGTTCTTC. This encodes CASSLTSGRDNEQFF. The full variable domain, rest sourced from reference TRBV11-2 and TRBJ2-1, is EAGVAQSPRYKIIEKRQSVAFWCNPISGHATLYWYQQILGQGPKLLIQFQNNGVVDDSQLPKDRFSAERLKGVDSTLKIQPAKLEDSAVYLCASSLTSGRDNEQFFGPGTRLTVL.

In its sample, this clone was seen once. The CDR3 region is CASSLVTVETEAFF. The CDR3 region has the DNA TGTGCCAGCAGCTTGGTGACCGTGGAGACTGAAGCTTTCTTT. This chain uses TRBV5-5 with TRBJ1-1, with D unclear. This CDR3 is built from 14 residues. Trimming took 0 bases from V and 5 from J, leaving 11 bases between them. CDR1 is SGHKS, CDR2 YYEKEE, per germline (reference sequence).

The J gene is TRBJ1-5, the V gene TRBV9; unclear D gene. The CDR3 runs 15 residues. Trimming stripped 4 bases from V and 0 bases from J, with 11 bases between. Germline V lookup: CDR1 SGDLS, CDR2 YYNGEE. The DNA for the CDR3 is TGTGCCAGCAGCCGCCTCGGGGATAGCAATCAGCCCCAGCATTTT. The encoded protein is CASSRLGDSNQPQHF.

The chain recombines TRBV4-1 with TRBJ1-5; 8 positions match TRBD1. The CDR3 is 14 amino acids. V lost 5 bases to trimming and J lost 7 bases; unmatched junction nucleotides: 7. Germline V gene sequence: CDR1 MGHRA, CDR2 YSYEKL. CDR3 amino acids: CASSERTGLQPQHF. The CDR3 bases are TGCGCCAGCAGCGAACGGACAGGGTTACAGCCCCAGCATTTT.

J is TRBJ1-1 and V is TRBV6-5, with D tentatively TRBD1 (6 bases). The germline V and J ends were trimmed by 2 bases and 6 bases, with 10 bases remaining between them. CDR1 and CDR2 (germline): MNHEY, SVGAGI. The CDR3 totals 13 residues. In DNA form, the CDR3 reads TGTGCCAGCAGTTACCCTGGGACATCTGAAGCTTTCTTT. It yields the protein CASSYPGTSEAFF.

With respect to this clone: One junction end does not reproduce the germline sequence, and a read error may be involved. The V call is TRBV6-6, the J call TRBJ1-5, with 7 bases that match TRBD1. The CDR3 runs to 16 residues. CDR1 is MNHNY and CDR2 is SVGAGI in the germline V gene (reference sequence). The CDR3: CASSRPSGRGDQPPHF. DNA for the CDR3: TGTGCCAGCAGCAGACCCTCGGGCAGGGGGGATCAGCCCCCGCATTTT.

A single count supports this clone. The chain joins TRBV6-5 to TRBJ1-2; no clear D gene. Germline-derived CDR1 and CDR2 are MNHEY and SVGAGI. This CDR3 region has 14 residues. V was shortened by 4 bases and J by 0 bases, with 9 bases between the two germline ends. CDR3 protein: CASSLGRANYGYTF. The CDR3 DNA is TGTGCCAGCAGTTTGGGTCGGGCTAACTATGGCTACACCTTC.

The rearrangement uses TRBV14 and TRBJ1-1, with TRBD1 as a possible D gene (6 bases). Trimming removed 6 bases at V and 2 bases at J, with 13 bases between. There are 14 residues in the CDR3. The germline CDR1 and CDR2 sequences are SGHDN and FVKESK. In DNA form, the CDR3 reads TGTGCCAGCAGAGCGGGGACACCTAACACTGAAGCTTTCTTT. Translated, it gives CASRAGTPNTEAFF.

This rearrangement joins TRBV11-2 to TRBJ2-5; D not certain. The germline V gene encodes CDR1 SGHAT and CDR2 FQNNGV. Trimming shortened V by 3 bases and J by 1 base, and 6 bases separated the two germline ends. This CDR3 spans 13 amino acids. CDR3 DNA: TGTGCCAGCAGCTTCGGGTCCCAAGAGACCCAGTACTTC. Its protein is CASSFGSQETQYF.

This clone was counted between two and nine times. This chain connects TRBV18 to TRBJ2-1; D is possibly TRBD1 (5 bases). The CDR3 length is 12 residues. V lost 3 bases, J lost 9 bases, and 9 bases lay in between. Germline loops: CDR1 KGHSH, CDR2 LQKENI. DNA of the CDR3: TGTGCCAGCTCACCCCCACAGGCTGAGCAGTTCTTC. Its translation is CASSPPQAEQFF.

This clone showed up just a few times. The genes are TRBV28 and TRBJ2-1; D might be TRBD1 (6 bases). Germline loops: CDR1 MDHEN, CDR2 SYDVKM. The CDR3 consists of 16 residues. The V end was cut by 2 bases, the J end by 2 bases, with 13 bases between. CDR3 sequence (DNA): TGTGCCAGCAGTTTAAGAGGGGGAACCCCCTACAATGAGCAGTTCTTC. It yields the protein CASSLRGGTPYNEQFF.

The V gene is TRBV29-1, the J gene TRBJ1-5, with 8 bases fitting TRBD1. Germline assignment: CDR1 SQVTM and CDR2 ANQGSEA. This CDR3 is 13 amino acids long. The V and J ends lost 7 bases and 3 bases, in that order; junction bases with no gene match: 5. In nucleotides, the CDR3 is TGCAGCGCGACAGGGGCCCCCAATCAGCCCCAGCATTTT. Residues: CSATGAPNQPQHF.

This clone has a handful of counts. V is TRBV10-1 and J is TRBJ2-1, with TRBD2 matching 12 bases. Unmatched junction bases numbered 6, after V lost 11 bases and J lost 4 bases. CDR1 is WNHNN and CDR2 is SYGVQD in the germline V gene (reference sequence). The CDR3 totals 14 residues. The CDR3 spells CAGLAGGLYNEQFF. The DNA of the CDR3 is TGCGCCGGCCTAGCGGGAGGGCTTTACAATGAGCAGTTCTTC.

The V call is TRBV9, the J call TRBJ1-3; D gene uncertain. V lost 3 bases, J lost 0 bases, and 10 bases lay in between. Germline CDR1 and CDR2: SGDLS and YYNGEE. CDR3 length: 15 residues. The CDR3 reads CASSGAVGSGNTIYF. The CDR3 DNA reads TGTGCCAGCAGCGGGGCAGTCGGCTCTGGAAACACCATATATTTT.

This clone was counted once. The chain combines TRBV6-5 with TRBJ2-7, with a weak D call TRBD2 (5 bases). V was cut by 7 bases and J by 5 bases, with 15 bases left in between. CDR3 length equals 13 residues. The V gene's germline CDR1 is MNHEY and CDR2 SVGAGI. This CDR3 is CASTASRAHEQYF. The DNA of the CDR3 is TGTGCCAGCACCGCCTCGAGGGCCCACGAGCAGTACTTC.